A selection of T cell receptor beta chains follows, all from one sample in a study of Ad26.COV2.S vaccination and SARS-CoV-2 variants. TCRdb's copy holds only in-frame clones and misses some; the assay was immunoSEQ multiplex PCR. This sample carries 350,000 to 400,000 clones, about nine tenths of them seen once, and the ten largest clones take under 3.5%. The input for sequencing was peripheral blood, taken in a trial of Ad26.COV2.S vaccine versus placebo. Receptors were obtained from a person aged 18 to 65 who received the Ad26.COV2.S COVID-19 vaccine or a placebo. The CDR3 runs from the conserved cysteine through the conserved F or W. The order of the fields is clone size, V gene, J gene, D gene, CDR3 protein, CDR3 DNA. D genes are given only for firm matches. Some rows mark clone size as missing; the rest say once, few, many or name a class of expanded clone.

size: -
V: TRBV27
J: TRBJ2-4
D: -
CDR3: CASSPMSSGWPKNIQYF
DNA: TGTGCCAGCAGTCCCATGTCATCGGGTTGGCCCAAAAACATTCAGTACTTC

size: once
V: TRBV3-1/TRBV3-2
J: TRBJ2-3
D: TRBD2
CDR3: CASSQHRASSGGGTDTQYF
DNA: TGTGCCAGCAGCCAACACCGGGCGTCTAGCGGGGGGGGCACAGATACGCAGTATTTT

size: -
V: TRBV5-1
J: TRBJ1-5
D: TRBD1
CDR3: CASSWGTGGNQPQHF
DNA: TGCGCCAGCAGCTGGGGGACAGGGGGCAATCAGCCCCAGCATTTT

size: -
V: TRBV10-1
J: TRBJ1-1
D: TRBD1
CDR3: CASTPGQGRTEAFF
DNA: TGCGCCAGCACCCCGGGACAGGGTAGGACTGAAGCTTTCTTT

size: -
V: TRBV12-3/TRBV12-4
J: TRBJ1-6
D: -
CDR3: CASSLLPESPLHF
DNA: TGTGCCAGCAGTTTACTCCCAGAGTCACCCCTCCACTTT

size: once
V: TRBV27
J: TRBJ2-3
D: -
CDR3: CASSFLSGRGPDTQYF
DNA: TGTGCCAGCAGCTTCTTGTCGGGCAGGGGCCCAGATACGCAGTATTTT

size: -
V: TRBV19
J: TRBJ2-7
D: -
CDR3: CASSQRVRAYEQYF
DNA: TGTGCCAGTAGTCAGCGGGTTCGGGCCTACGAGCAGTACTTC

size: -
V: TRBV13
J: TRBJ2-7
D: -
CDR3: CASSPKAGTEQYF
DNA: TGTGCCAGCAGCCCGAAAGCCGGGACTGAGCAGTACTTC

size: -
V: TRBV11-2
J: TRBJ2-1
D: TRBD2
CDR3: CASSLFSGGRPPYNEQFF
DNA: TGTGCCAGCAGCTTGTTTAGCGGGGGGCGACCCCCCTACAATGAGCAGTTCTTC

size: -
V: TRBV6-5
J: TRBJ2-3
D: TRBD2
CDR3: CASRLAGGADTQYF
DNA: TGTGCCAGCAGATTAGCGGGGGGGGCAGATACGCAGTATTTT

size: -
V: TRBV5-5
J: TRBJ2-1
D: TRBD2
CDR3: CASSPRGGPVNEQFF
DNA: TGTGCCAGCAGCCCGCGCGGGGGGCCAGTCAATGAGCAGTTCTTC

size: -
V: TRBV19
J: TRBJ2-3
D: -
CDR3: CASSIAGTDTQYF
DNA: TGTGCCAGTAGTATAGCAGGCACAGATACGCAGTATTTT

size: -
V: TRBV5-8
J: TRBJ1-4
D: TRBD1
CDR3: CASSNDRGLGEKLFF
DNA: TGTGCCAGCAGCAACGACAGGGGGCTGGGTGAAAAACTGTTTTTT

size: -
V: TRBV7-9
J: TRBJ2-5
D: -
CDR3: CASKSTSQETQYF
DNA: TGTGCCAGCAAGTCTACCAGTCAAGAGACCCAGTACTTC

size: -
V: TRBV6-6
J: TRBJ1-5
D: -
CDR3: CASSYSGVLGNQPQHF
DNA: TGTGCCAGCAGTTACTCAGGGGTTTTAGGAAATCAGCCCCAGCATTTT

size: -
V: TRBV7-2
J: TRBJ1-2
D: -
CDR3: CASSYRTDYGYTF
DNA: TGTGCCAGCAGCTACCGGACAGACTATGGCTACACCTTC

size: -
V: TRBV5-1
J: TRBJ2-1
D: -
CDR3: CASSREAWDNEQFF
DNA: TGCGCCAGCAGCAGGGAGGCTTGGGACAATGAGCAGTTCTTC

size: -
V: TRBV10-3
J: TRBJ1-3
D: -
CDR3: CAISASSGNTIYF
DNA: TGTGCCATCAGTGCGAGCTCTGGAAACACCATATATTTT

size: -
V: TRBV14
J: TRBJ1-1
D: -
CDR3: CASSQLMTGVGAFF
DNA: TGTGCCAGCAGCCAACTTATGACGGGGGTAGGAGCTTTCTTT

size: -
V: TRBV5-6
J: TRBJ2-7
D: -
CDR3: CASSLGGNRGDREQYF
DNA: TGTGCCAGCAGCTTGGGCGGGAATCGGGGAGATCGCGAGCAGTACTTC

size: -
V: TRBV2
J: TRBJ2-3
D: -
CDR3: CASSDNRGGKLDTDTQYF
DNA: TGTGCCAGCAGTGATAACAGGGGGGGAAAATTAGACACAGATACGCAGTATTTT

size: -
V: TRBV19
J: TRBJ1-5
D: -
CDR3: CASRTGPGRPQHF
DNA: TGTGCCAGTAGAACAGGTCCGGGGCGGCCCCAGCATTTT

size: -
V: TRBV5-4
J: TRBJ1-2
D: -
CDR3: CASSRPDRLNYGYTF
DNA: TGTGCCAGCAGCCGCCCCGACAGGTTAAACTATGGCTACACCTTC

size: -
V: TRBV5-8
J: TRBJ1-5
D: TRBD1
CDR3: CASSLAQGYQPQHF
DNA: TGTGCCAGCAGCTTGGCACAGGGGTATCAGCCCCAGCATTTT

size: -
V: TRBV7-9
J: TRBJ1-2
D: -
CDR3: CASSLDSYGYTF
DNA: TGTGCCAGCAGCTTGGACAGCTATGGCTACACCTTC

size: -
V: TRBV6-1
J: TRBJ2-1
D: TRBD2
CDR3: CASSEALAGLNEQFF
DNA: TGTGCCAGCAGTGAAGCACTAGCGGGGCTCAATGAGCAGTTCTTC

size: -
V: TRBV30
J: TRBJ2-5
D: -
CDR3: CAWSYFEGWEETQYF
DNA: TGTGCCTGGAGTTATTTCGAGGGCTGGGAGGAGACCCAGTACTTC

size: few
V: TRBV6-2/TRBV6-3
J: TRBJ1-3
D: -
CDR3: CASSRGQPGNTIYF
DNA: TGTGCCAGCAGCCGAGGACAGCCCGGAAACACCATATATTTT

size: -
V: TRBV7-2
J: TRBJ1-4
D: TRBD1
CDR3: CASSPGTGFEKLFF
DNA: TGTGCCAGCAGCCCCGGGACAGGGTTTGAAAAACTGTTTTTT

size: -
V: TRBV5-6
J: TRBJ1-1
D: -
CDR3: CASSSLGGRRGSTEAFF
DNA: TGTGCCAGCAGCTCCCTGGGGGGCAGACGGGGTTCCACTGAAGCTTTCTTT

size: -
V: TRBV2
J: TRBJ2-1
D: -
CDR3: CASRGWAGRNEQFF
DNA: TGTGCCAGCAGAGGGTGGGCAGGGCGCAATGAGCAGTTCTTC

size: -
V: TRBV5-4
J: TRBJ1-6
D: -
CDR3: CASSLGQGAYNSPLHF
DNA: TGTGCCAGCAGCTTGGGTCAGGGCGCCTATAATTCACCCCTCCACTTT

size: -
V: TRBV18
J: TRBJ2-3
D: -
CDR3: CASSPLGSSTDTQYF
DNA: TGTGCCAGCTCACCACTGGGGAGTTCTACAGATACGCAGTATTTT

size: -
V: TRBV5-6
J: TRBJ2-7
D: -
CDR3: CASSAWDIPSYEQYF
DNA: TGTGCCAGCAGCGCATGGGACATTCCCTCCTACGAGCAGTACTTC

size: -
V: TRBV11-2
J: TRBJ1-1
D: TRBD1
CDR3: CASSQLTGREAFF
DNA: TGTGCCAGCAGCCAATTGACAGGGAGAGAAGCTTTCTTT

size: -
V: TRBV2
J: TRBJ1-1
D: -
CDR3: CASRGGTEAFF
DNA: TGTGCCAGCAGGGGGGGCACTGAAGCTTTCTTT

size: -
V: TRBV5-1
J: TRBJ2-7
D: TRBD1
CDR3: CASSLGDRAYEQYF
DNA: TGCGCCAGCAGCTTAGGGGACAGGGCCTACGAGCAGTACTTC

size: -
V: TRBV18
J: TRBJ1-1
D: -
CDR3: CASQISGRGTEAFF
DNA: TGTGCCAGCCAAATATCGGGGAGGGGCACTGAAGCTTTCTTT

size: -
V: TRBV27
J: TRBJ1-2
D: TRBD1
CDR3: CASSPTGIYGYTF
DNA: TGTGCCAGCAGCCCGACAGGGATCTATGGCTACACCTTC

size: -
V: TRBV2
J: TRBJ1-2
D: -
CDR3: CASSEQGLGYTF
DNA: TGTGCCAGCAGTGAACAGGGACTTGGCTACACCTTC

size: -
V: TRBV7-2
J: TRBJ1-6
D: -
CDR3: CASSLEVIGSPLHF
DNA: TGTGCCAGCAGCTTAGAGGTTATAGGTTCACCCCTCCACTTT

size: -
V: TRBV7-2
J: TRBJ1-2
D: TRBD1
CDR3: CASSWVTGIGYTF
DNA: TGTGCCAGCAGCTGGGTGACAGGGATAGGCTACACCTTC

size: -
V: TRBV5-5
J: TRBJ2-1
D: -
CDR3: CASSLTGAGDYNEQFF
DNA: TGTGCCAGCAGCTTGACGGGGGCGGGGGACTACAATGAGCAGTTCTTC

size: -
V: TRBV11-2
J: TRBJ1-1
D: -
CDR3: CASSLREGTEAFF
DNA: TGTGCCAGCAGCTTACGTGAGGGGACTGAAGCTTTCTTT

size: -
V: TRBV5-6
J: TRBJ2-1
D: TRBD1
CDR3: CASSLDFPKTGQVYNEQFF
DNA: TGTGCCAGCAGCCTAGACTTTCCCAAAACAGGACAGGTCTACAATGAGCAGTTCTTC

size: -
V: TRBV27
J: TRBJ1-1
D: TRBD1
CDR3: CASRFAWTGVLGAFF
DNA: TGTGCCAGCAGGTTCGCATGGACAGGGGTATTAGGAGCTTTCTTT

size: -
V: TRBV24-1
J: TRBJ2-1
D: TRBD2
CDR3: CATSDARTSGHEQFF
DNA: TGTGCCACCAGTGACGCACGGACTAGCGGGCATGAGCAGTTCTTC

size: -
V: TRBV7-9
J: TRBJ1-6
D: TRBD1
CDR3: CASSSDRDNSPLHF
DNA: TGTGCCAGCAGCTCGGACAGGGACAATTCACCCCTCCACTTT

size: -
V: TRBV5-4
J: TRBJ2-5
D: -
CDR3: CASSLFGETQYF
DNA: TGTGCCAGCAGCTTGTTCGGAGAGACCCAGTACTTC

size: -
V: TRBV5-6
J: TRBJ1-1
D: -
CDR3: CASSFTAGAMNTEAFF
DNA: TGTGCCAGCAGCTTTACGGCAGGGGCAATGAACACTGAAGCTTTCTTT

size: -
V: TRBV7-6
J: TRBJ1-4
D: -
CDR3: CASSFNAGFGGKLFF
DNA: TGTGCCAGCAGCTTTAATGCCGGCTTTGGGGGAAAACTGTTTTTT

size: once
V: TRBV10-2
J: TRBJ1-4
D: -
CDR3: CASSESSYQSNEKLFF
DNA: TGCGCCAGCAGTGAGTCGAGTTACCAGAGTAATGAAAAACTGTTTTTT

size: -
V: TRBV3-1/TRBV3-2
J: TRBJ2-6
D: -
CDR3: CASSLGSGANVLTF
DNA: TGTGCCAGCAGCCTAGGATCTGGGGCCAACGTCCTGACTTTC